This TCR beta chain was observed in a study of blood T cell repertoires in COVID-19. About the study: Nucleic acid was either cDNA or gDNA, and it came from T cells, B-cell-depleted T cells, or PBMCs.

With 3 bases clipped from V and 12 bases from J, the junction kept 7 bases outside the gene matches. The CDR3 runs 12 residues. CDR1 and CDR2 from the germline V gene are SGHNT and YYREEE (reference sequence). Original analysis: Amplification of reference gene primers was used by the study to estimate nucleated cell counts. Assay used: immunoSEQ multiplex PCR; TCRdb lists only in-frame clones, some missing. The DNA gave D and trimming, while V, J and clone size come from that table. In the table there are about 220,000 clones, 75% to 90% of which are singletons. Across about two dozen US areas, participants ranged in age from roughly 18 to 95 years. Membership in each cohort depended on participant-reported clinical history.

The source of this sequence is a woman aged 18 to 35 in a cohort exposed to, infected with or recovered from COVID-19 (not recorded which). The V and J genes are TRBV5-4 and TRBJ2-7, with 9 bases aligning to TRBD2. Sequencing input: PBMCs or T cells enriched from blood (not recorded which). The CDR3 loop reads CASSYLSGSLYF. The CDR3 DNA is TGTGCCAGCAGCTATCTTAGCGGGAGCCTGTACTTC. The variable domain in full, completed from reference TRBV5-4 and TRBJ2-7, reads ETGVTQSPTHLIKTRGQQVTLRCSSQSGHNTVSWYQQALGQGPQFIFQYYREEENGRGNFPPRFSGLQFPNYSSELNVNALELDDSALYLCASSYLSGSLYFGPGTRLTVT.